This T cell receptor beta chain derives from a study of blood T cell repertoires in COVID-19. Study at large: Acute and convalescent COVID-19 samples came from the United States, Italy and Spain. Sample material is recorded as cDNA or gDNA derived from T cells, B-cell-depleted T cells, or PBMCs.

Repertoires were generated with immunoSEQ multiplex PCR, while TCRdb's copy carries only in-frame clones and drops some. The sample records around 70,000 clones, around 78% being singletons. The ends lost 2 bases at V and 4 bases at J; junction bases unmatched: 4. The CDR3 runs to 15 residues. In germline, CDR1 is SGHAT, CDR2 FQNNGV. The sequenced sample consisted of peripheral blood. The TCR was taken from a human donor in a cohort sampled during active COVID-19. The genes are TRBV11-2 and TRBJ2-7, with TRBD2 matching over 11 bases. The CDR3 DNA sequence: TGTGCCAGCAGCTTATGGGGGACTAGCGGTTACGAGCAGTACTTC. Protein sequence: CASSLWGTSGYEQYF.